This T cell receptor (beta chain) was sequenced in a study of beta chain features in type 1 diabetes. Turning to the study itself: All of the samples together had roughly 110 million sorted cells examined.

Whole-study findings and limits: Patients and controls would be equally affected if PCR favored shorter templates. Individuals with type 1 diabetes displayed fewer insertions and more deletions at VDJ junctions.

A few counts support this clone. Its target is unknown. Sequenced material consisted of expressed TCRB transcripts (all of the isolated RNA was reverse transcribed). Approximately 3.5 million reads was the average for naive, central memory and regulatory T cell samples. The method was immunoSEQ multiplex PCR; TCRdb's version includes in-frame clones alone and lacks a portion of them. The table lists around 430,000 clones, approximately 30% of them singletons. The ends lost 1 base at V and 4 bases at J; junction bases unmatched: 9. The CDR3 is 18 residues long. Germline V lookup: CDR1 LGHNA, CDR2 YNFKEQ.

The chain links TRBV4-2 to TRBJ2-2; 10 bases are shared with TRBD2. Material for sequencing was naive CD4+ T cells from blood. The sequence derives from a man aged 18-30 years in good health. CDR3 region: CASSQVNSGRSGTGELFF. The CDR3 nucleotides are TGTGCCAGCAGCCAAGTAAATAGCGGGAGGTCGGGCACCGGGGAGCTGTTTTTT.